These 31 T cell receptor beta chains came from one sample sequenced in a study of early T cells in non-severe SARS-CoV-2 infection. TCRdb used MiXCR to reprocess the 5' RACE reads, holding one entry per CDR3 protein. The sample shows 30,000 to 40,000 distinct CDR3 sequences, 4.5% to 5.5% of them seen only once. Sequenced: whole blood. The receptors were sampled from an adult who was a healthcare worker with PCR-confirmed SARS-CoV-2 infection or an uninfected control (not recorded which).

This clonotype was observed many times. J is TRBJ2-2 and V is TRBV4-1, with TRBD1 matching 11 bases. The CDR3 has 16 residues. Germline V lookup: CDR1 MGHRA, CDR2 YSYEKL. With V trimmed by 1 base and J by 11 bases, 9 bases remained unmatched. CDR3 amino acids: CASSQGDRGVPGELFF. Written as DNA, the CDR3 is TGCGCCAGCAGCCAAGGGGACAGGGGGGTACCTGGAGAGCTGTTTTTT.

There are many counts of this clonotype. This chain connects TRBV7-8 to TRBJ1-5; D remains ambiguous. The germline V and J ends were trimmed by 6 bases and 7 bases, with 13 bases remaining between them. CDR1 is SGHVS, CDR2 FQNEAQ, per germline. The length of the CDR3 is 13 residues. This chain's CDR3 is CASRPGAHQPQHF. For the CDR3, the DNA is TGTGCCAGCAGACCCGGTGCCCACCAGCCCCAGCATTTT.

This clonotype has at least ten counts. This chain connects TRBV3-1 to TRBJ1-6; TRBD1 matches 7 bases. Germline loops: CDR1 LGHDT, CDR2 YNNKEL (reference sequence). V gave up 1 base and J gave up 10 bases; unmatched junction bases: 4. The CDR3 has 14 residues. CDR3 amino acids: CASSQADRDSPLHF. CDR3 bases: TGTGCCAGCAGCCAAGCCGACAGGGACTCACCCCTCCACTTT. The whole variable domain, filled in from reference TRBV3-1 and TRBJ1-6, reads DTAVSQTPKYLVTQMGNDKSIKCEQNLGHDTMYWYKQDSKKFLKIMFSYNNKELIINETVPNRFSPKSPDKAHLNLHINSLELGDSAVYFCASSQADRDSPLHFGNGTRLTVT.

This clonotype has at least ten counts. J is TRBJ1-6 and V is TRBV4-1; D is undetermined. Deletions cut 1 base from V and 3 bases from J, with 7 bases between. The CDR3 contains 15 residues. Germline V gives CDR1 MGHRA, CDR2 YSYEKL. CDR3 sequence reads: CASSQAESYNSPLHF. The CDR3 DNA sequence: TGCGCCAGCAGCCAAGCAGAAAGCTATAATTCACCCCTCCACTTT.

This clonotype was seen repeatedly, ten times or more. This chain connects TRBV30 to TRBJ1-1, with 9 nucleotides matching TRBD1. CDR1 is GTSNPN, CDR2 SVGIG, per germline (reference sequence). With 3 bases clipped from V and 3 bases from J, the junction kept 8 bases outside the gene matches. The CDR3 length is 15 residues. For the CDR3, the DNA is TGTGCCTGGAGAGAAACAGGGGGCAGAGACACTGAAGCTTTCTTT. It codes for CAWRETGGRDTEAFF.

This clonotype has ten or more counts. The rearrangement uses TRBV12-2 and TRBJ2-1. TRBV12-2 counts as a pseudogene. This CDR3 has 15 residues. This CDR3 is CASRLAGHSYNEQFF. As DNA, the CDR3 is TGTGCAAGTCGCTTAGCGGGGCACTCCTACAATGAGCAGTTCTTC.

The sample holds many counts of this clonotype. The chain links TRBV6-1 to TRBJ2-2; unclear D gene. There are 13 residues in the CDR3. The ends were cut back, 9 bases at V and 7 bases at J, with 15 bases in the middle. The germline CDR1 and CDR2 sequences are MNHNS and SASEGT. The CDR3 nucleotides are TGTGCCAGTGTTGCAGTGTTCAACGGGGAGCTGTTTTTT. It codes for CASVAVFNGELFF.

This clonotype showed up many times. The J gene is TRBJ2-7, the V gene TRBV29-1, with 12 bases identical to TRBD2. Looked up from germline, CDR1 is SQVTM and CDR2 is ANQGSEA. Trimming took 4 bases from V and 0 from J; bases not matched to a gene: 1. The CDR3 has 14 amino acids. The DNA for the CDR3 is TGCAGCGTTGGGACTAGCGGGGTCTCCTACGAGCAGTACTTC. This encodes CSVGTSGVSYEQYF.

This clonotype was found many times. In DNA, the CDR3 is TGTGCCAGCAGCCCCCTAGGGACAGGGGAAGAAGAGACCCAGTACTTC. Translation gives CASSPLGTGEEETQYF. The chain is built from TRBV7-9 and TRBJ2-5, with 10 bases matching TRBD1. Germline CDR1 and CDR2: SEHNR and FQNEAQ (reference sequence). The V segment lost 5 bases and the J segment 3 bases; nucleotides outside the gene matches: 9. This CDR3 spans 16 amino acids. Full variable domain (outside the CDR3, taken from reference TRBV7-9 and TRBJ2-5): DTGVSQNPRHKITKRGQNVTFRCDPISEHNRLYWYRQTLGQGPEFLTYFQNEAQLEKSRLLSDRFSAERPKGSFSTLEIQRTEQGDSAMYLCASSPLGTGEEETQYFGPGTRLLVL.

The chain recombines TRBV9 with TRBJ2-2; the match to TRBD1 covers 7 bases. Trimming took 4 bases from V and 1 from J; bases not matched to a gene: 4. This CDR3 spans 15 amino acids. Per germline, CDR1 SGDLS and CDR2 YYNGEE. In nucleotides, the CDR3 is TGTGCCAGCAGCAACACAGGGGTGAACACCGGGGAGCTGTTTTTT. Encoded protein: CASSNTGVNTGELFF.

Many counts were recorded for this clonotype. The chain combines TRBV19 with TRBJ1-2; 8 nucleotides match TRBD1. J lost 2 bases, V lost 7 bases, and 3 bases had no gene match. The length of the CDR3 is 13 residues. Germline loops: CDR1 LNHDA, CDR2 SQIVND (reference sequence). The CDR3 loop is CASKTGANYGYTF. CDR3 DNA: TGTGCCAGTAAGACAGGGGCCAACTATGGCTACACCTTC.

This clonotype has ten or more counts. The chain employs TRBV12-3 or TRBV12-4 and TRBJ2-2, with D tentatively TRBD1 or TRBD2 (5 bases each). The CDR3 has 17 residues. V gave up 1 base and J gave up 7 bases, with 19 bases separating them. In DNA, the CDR3 is TGTGCCAGCAGTTTAGTACCGGGACCAATACGAGACGGGGAGCTGTTTTTT. Translation gives CASSLVPGPIRDGELFF.

This clonotype has ten or more counts. This sequence joins TRBV20-1 and TRBJ2-2; D is unresolved. V shed 0 bases and J shed 6 bases, with 5 bases lying between them. This CDR3 is built from 12 residues. Germline values: CDR1 DFQATT, CDR2 SNEGSKA (reference sequence). CDR3 in amino acids: CSARDLSGELFF. The CDR3 DNA reads as TGCAGTGCTAGAGACCTCTCCGGGGAGCTGTTTTTT.

The table lists this clonotype with many counts. The J gene is TRBJ2-2, the V gene TRBV7-6, with no clear D. Germline V gene lookup returns CDR1 SGHVS and CDR2 FNYEAQ. V gave up 3 bases and J gave up 5 bases, with 10 bases separating them. CDR3 size: 14 residues. CDR3 amino acids: CASSLAVGTGELFF. The CDR3 DNA reads TGTGCCAGCAGCTTGGCCGTCGGTACCGGGGAGCTGTTTTTT.

This clonotype was found many times. The chain uses TRBV12-3 or TRBV12-4 and TRBJ1-2; 7 nucleotides agree with TRBD1. The CDR3 contains 13 residues. Trimming took 3 bases from V and 6 from J; bases not matched to a gene: 4. In DNA form, the CDR3 reads TGTGCCAGCAGTTTCCGAGGGGGCGATGGCTACACCTTC. Encoded protein: CASSFRGGDGYTF.

This clonotype was counted ten times or more. The genes are TRBV6-1 and TRBJ1-1, with 8 bases fitting TRBD1. Trimming cost V 6 bases and J 5 bases; bases outside gene matches: 5. CDR1 MNHNS and CDR2 SASEGT come from the germline V gene. CDR3 length: 13 amino acids. CDR3: CASSGQGKTEAFF. The CDR3 DNA reads TGTGCCAGCAGCGGACAGGGTAAAACTGAAGCTTTCTTT.

This clonotype was seen repeatedly, ten times or more. J is TRBJ1-3 and V is TRBV12-5; a weak D match, TRBD1 (5 bases). Germline CDR1 and CDR2: LGHNT and FRNRAP. Trimming removed 0 bases at V and 6 bases at J, with 12 bases between. The CDR3 covers 15 residues. The chain's CDR3 is CASGLVRGTENTIYF. In DNA, the CDR3 is TGTGCTAGTGGTTTGGTAAGAGGGACTGAAAACACCATATATTTT.

This clonotype was counted ten times or more. This chain joins TRBV12-3 or TRBV12-4 and TRBJ1-2; unclear D gene. The V end was cut by 4 bases, the J end by 5 bases, with 8 bases between. CDR3 size: 12 residues. The CDR3: CASSSTRYGYTF. Written as DNA, the CDR3 is TGTGCCAGCAGTTCTACGCGGTATGGCTACACCTTC.

This clonotype was found many times. In nucleotides, the CDR3 is TGCAGTGCTCGGGGGATTAATGAAAAACTGTTTTTT. This gives the protein CSARGINEKLFF. The chain couples TRBV20-1 to TRBJ1-4; possible D gene TRBD1, 5 bases. Trimming cost V 5 bases and J 4 bases, with 8 bases left between them. This CDR3 has 12 residues. CDR1 is DFQATT, CDR2 SNEGSKA, per germline (reference sequence).

This clonotype was recorded at least ten times. The V call is TRBV20-1, the J call TRBJ1-1; no clear D gene. V was pared by 6 bases and J by 5 bases, with 10 bases between. Germline-derived CDR1 and CDR2 are DFQATT and SNEGSKA (reference sequence). This CDR3 spans 11 amino acids. The CDR3 spells CSAPTRTEAFF. The CDR3 DNA is TGCAGTGCCCCCACACGTACTGAAGCTTTCTTT.

This clonotype was recorded at least ten times. J is TRBJ1-6 and V is TRBV4-2, with TRBD1 identical over 8 bases. The CDR3 covers 15 residues. Trimming cost V 4 bases and J 6 bases; bases outside gene matches: 5. Germline CDR1 and CDR2: LGHNA and YNFKEQ. The CDR3 is CASSLTGEGNSPLHF. Here the CDR3 DNA reads TGTGCCAGCAGCCTGACAGGGGAAGGTAATTCACCCCTCCACTTT.

This clonotype came up a few times. The CDR3 region has the DNA TGCAGCCTGGGACAGGGGCGTCCAGATACGCAGTATTTT. This sequence encodes CSLGQGRPDTQYF. The chain uses TRBV29-1 and TRBJ2-3; 10 nucleotides match TRBD1. The CDR3 consists of 13 residues. The junction had 6 bases not matched to a gene; V was cut back by 8 bases and J by 4 bases. CDR1 SQVTM and CDR2 ANQGSEA come from the germline V gene.

The sample holds many counts of this clonotype. The V call is TRBV5-4, the J call TRBJ2-6, with 10 nucleotides matching TRBD1. The CDR3 totals 17 residues. Germline CDR1 SGHNT, CDR2 YYREEE (reference sequence). Trimming took 5 bases from V and 1 from J; bases not matched to a gene: 6. Written as DNA, the CDR3 is TGTGCCAGCAGAGAGACAGGGGGCTTGTCTGGGGCCAACGTCCTGACTTTC. It translates to CASRETGGLSGANVLTF.

This clonotype was observed many times. The V gene is TRBV29-1, the J gene TRBJ2-1; 7 positions agree with TRBD1. Germline CDR1 reads SQVTM; CDR2 reads ANQGSEA. The CDR3 totals 11 residues. The V and J ends lost 6 bases and 7 bases, in that order; junction bases with no gene match: 3. The CDR3 region has the DNA TGCAGCGTGGGACAGTCTAATGAGCAGTTCTTC. This gives the protein CSVGQSNEQFF.

This clonotype was detected many times. J is TRBJ1-2 and V is TRBV5-8; tentative D call: TRBD1 (5 bases). V lost 4 bases and J lost 6, with 16 bases in between. This CDR3 is built from 14 residues. The germline gives CDR1 SGHTS, CDR2 YDEGEE. The CDR3 loop reads CASSLALGGHGYTF. The CDR3 nucleotides read TGTGCCAGCAGCCTGGCCCTGGGGGGTCATGGCTACACCTTC.

This clonotype was seen a few times. The gene calls are TRBV19 and TRBJ1-1, with 7 bases aligning to TRBD1. V shed 7 bases and J 7 bases; nucleotides not matched to a gene: 9. This CDR3 comprises 13 residues. Germline CDR1 reads LNHDA; CDR2 reads SQIVND (reference sequence). Here the CDR3 reads CASIRGVKSEAFF. The CDR3 DNA sequence: TGTGCCAGTATCAGGGGGGTGAAGAGTGAAGCTTTCTTT.

CDR3 amino acids: CASSSRTESNQPQHF. CDR3 coding DNA: TGTGCCAGTAGTTCCCGGACGGAAAGCAATCAGCCCCAGCATTTT. V and J are TRBV19 and TRBJ1-5; D is unresolved. The CDR3 sequence is 15 residues long. With 5 bases removed from V and 1 base from J, the gap between germline ends came to 12 bases. CDR1 and CDR2 (germline): LNHDA, SQIVND (reference sequence).

This clonotype was detected many times. The chain is built from TRBV29-1 and TRBJ1-5; tentatively, D is TRBD1 (6 bases). Germline V gene lookup returns CDR1 SQVTM and CDR2 ANQGSEA. Trimming stripped 8 bases from V and 3 bases from J, with 23 bases between. CDR3 length: 16 amino acids. CDR3 DNA sequence: TGCAGCATACTCGAGGGGGGGTCAAGCGACAATCAGCCCCAGCATTTT. Protein sequence: CSILEGGSSDNQPQHF.

This clonotype has a count of ten or more. The chain recombines TRBV20-1 with TRBJ2-3; 11 bases are shared with TRBD2. The CDR3 has 14 residues. The junction had 4 bases not matched to a gene; V was cut back by 5 bases and J by 3 bases. CDR1 is DFQATT, CDR2 SNEGSKA, per germline (reference sequence). CDR3 residues: CSAQLAGETDTQYF. The CDR3 DNA follows: TGCAGTGCTCAACTAGCGGGGGAAACAGATACGCAGTATTTT.

This clonotype has just a few counts. This chain connects TRBV5-1 to TRBJ2-1, with 8 positions matching TRBD1. The CDR3 totals 16 residues. The V and J ends lost 2 bases and 2 bases, in that order; junction bases with no gene match: 6. Germline CDR1 reads SGHRS; CDR2 reads YFSETQ. The CDR3 nucleotides read TGCGCCAGCAGCTTAACAACAGGGGGAACCTACAATGAGCAGTTCTTC. This translates into CASSLTTGGTYNEQFF.

In its sample, this clonotype was seen many times. The genes are TRBV5-4 and TRBJ2-5; D possibly corresponds to TRBD2 (6 bases). The germline gives CDR1 SGHNT, CDR2 YYREEE (reference sequence). V was pared by 4 bases and J by 3 bases, with 16 bases between. This CDR3 is 15 amino acids long. The CDR3 DNA sequence: TGTGCCAGCAGCCCTCGACTAGACCGGGAAGAGACCCAGTACTTC. Translating gives CASSPRLDREETQYF.